A single T cell receptor (beta chain) is shown here with its context. Its antigen is still unknown. Base quality data are lacking; no much larger clone is found one base away. The cohort was made up of several hundred healthy bone marrow donors. At the time of sampling, all cohort members were nominally healthy, though unrecorded immune exposures were likely present. The donor was CMV seropositive and belonged to the group of 250 to 300 seropositive cohort members. Each donor provided a peripheral blood sample, and peripheral blood mononuclear cells were used for TCR beta sequencing. The Qiagen DNeasy Blood Extraction Kit was used to extract genomic DNA from the blood cell samples. The entry originates in a study of cytomegalovirus exposure and HLA in healthy donors (dated by TCRdb to 2015 to 2018). Regarding the study in general: An earlier analysis of about 530 of the donors reported roughly 300 Gb of sequence data and around 120 million unique TCR beta sequences obtained from approximately 180 million T cells. Among the approximately 400 genotyped donors, about 85% belonged to the genetic ancestry cluster associated with self-reported Caucasian donors. Rather than using new phenotypic data, the later analysis identified candidate immune exposures from TCR beta sequences and from how often those sequences occurred across donors. In addition to the first cohort of roughly 700 subjects, a separate validation cohort of 120 different subjects was used. Donor age, sex, ethnicity and CMV serostatus were compiled together with the repertoire data. HLA typing included class I and class II loci at four-digit resolution. In an earlier analysis of 500 to 650 of the donors, high-throughput TCR beta sequencing was used to judge whether each TCR beta V gene segment behaved as functional or pseudogenic. The study used immunosequencing to profile the T cell repertoires of several hundred subjects and linked those repertoires to cytomegalovirus serostatus. Typing coverage varied by locus: roughly 620-640 donors for A, B, C, DRB1 and DQB1; 500 to 550 for DQA1; over 600 for DPA1; more than 450 for DPB1. Every discovery cohort repertoire had been produced on one sequencing platform. The study aimed to test whether cataloging public T cell receptors could reveal signatures of past pathogen exposure. About 280 gigabases of sequencing data and 70 million to 100 million unique TCR sequences made up an early release that covered approximately 620 HLA-typed donors. A later analysis re-examined previously published TCR beta repertoires from hundreds of donors and added high-resolution HLA genotyping to investigate patterns of TCR occurrence. Among approximately 370 genotyped donors of the cohort, an average of approximately 200,000 unique TCR beta nucleotide sequences was sequenced per donor, of which approximately 19% were non-productive. About 5 DR-DQ haplotypes were handled as single units for association and clustering, since linkage in the cohort was strong. A later genetic analysis used genome-wide SNP genotypes for about 65% of the 666 donors, treating that subset as a discovery cohort. To predict cytomegalovirus infection status, the study combined high-throughput TCR immunosequencing, statistical association of individual TCRs with disease status, and machine learning.

What the authors observed across the whole study: HLA typing was unavailable for some donors at each locus, so association tests used only the typed subset. Three of the identified cytomegalovirus-associated TCR beta chains were confirmed in vitro to be specific for cytomegalovirus antigens. A later genetic analysis reported fewer N-insertions in productive TCRs among donors in an Asian-associated ancestry cluster than the approximately 670-donor mean. The authors suggested that the approach could potentially be extended to other disease states and immunological phenotypes. In an earlier analysis of 587 of the donors, most TCR beta V segments appeared in productive rearrangements about 87% or about 30% of the time, broadly matching IMGT annotations. According to a later analysis, most CMV-associated TCR beta chains appeared to be HLA-restricted, and the HLA associations seemed to be driven largely by CMV exposure. Roughly 15 rarely observed V segments, including chromosome 9 orphons, were excluded from the earlier analysis of several hundred of the donors because counts were too low. Compared with equally common non-associated chains, HLA-associated TCR beta chains in a later analysis were more clonally expanded and had lower generation probabilities. The presence/absence analyses assumed that sequencing depth was roughly uniform across donors, and that assumption may not be true. A further reported finding was that TCR beta sequences accurately predicted the HLA-A and HLA-B alleles for most subjects in the first cohort. While some public TCRs were present in many individuals, most TCR sequences turned up only very rarely across donors. In a later analysis, TCR association rates were found to vary across HLA loci, with the most associated TCRs seen for DRB1 alleles and the fewest for HLA-C alleles. The classifier was reported to diagnose cytomegalovirus status with high specificity and sensitivity in both the original cohort and the validation cohort. Linkage disequilibrium might explain the correlated functional status among segregating V segments, but an unknown experimental factor could not be excluded. Immune exposure information for the cohort was limited to CMV serostatus. Only TCR beta chains were sequenced in this cohort, and the absence of alpha or paired-chain data limited detectable features. A later genetic analysis associated a missense DCLRE1C variant with V-gene and J-gene trimming of TCR beta chains, and an independent cohort replicated the association. Strong co-occurrence of HLA alleles, especially DR and DQ, made assigning TCR associations to individual alleles difficult. A group of highly shared sequence variants was considered likely to be a technical artifact of the sequencing pipeline. In the study, some 160 TCR beta chains were listed as associated with cytomegalovirus. In a later analysis, around 17,000 TCR beta sequences were associated with specific HLA alleles at a false discovery rate of 0.05. In a later analysis, several top co-occurrence clusters were reported to appear linked to parvovirus B19, influenza, CMV and Epstein-Barr virus. Because the 87-base-pair reads could not distinguish some IMGT-functional V segments, including TRBV6-2 and TRBV6-3, those segments were excluded.

V drops 0 bases and J drops 5 bases, leaving 21 bases in between. The germline V gene sets CDR1 to SGDLS and CDR2 to YYNGEE. The CDR3 starts with the cysteine, ends with the phenylalanine, and has 18 residues. The retained sequence is limited to the CDR3, 54 bases, with the frame set at the first base. Library method: the immunoSEQ multiplex PCR assay. For the multiplex PCR, a mixture combining 60 forward primers for TCR Vbeta segments and 13 reverse primers for TCR Jbeta segments was used. The CDR3 region of rearranged TCR beta genes was amplified from genomic DNA with a multiplex PCR assay. The Illumina HiSeq System was used to sequence the amplified TCR beta libraries as 87-base-pair reads. In the original analysis: A later analysis tallied about 77 million unique TCR beta chains across the 660 or so repertoires, and approximately 11 million of those chains were shared by two or more donors. To remove PCR and sequencing errors, raw reads were error-corrected and collapsed into unique sequences using a nearest-neighbor algorithm that merged closely related sequences. Alignment of CDR3 sequences to IMGT reference sequences was used to assign V, D and J gene segments. For a sequence to be retained, at least a six-nucleotide match to both a V gene segment and a J gene segment was required. A rearrangement was called productive if the CDR3 had no stop codons and remained in frame with V and J, and every other rearrangement was called non-productive. CDR3 was defined according to IMGT convention as the region running from the second conserved V-encoded cysteine to the conserved J-encoded phenylalanine. The earlier analysis of more than 450 of the donors excluded sequences that lacked an unambiguous match to a single V gene segment. In an earlier analysis of approximately 590 of the donors, a V segment was called functional when productive rearrangements were above 56.7%, and segregating when the standard deviation between donors exceeded 5%. A statistical classification framework was developed to diagnose cytomegalovirus status using the catalog of TCR beta chain sequences. A later analysis assigned V and J genes by comparing TCR nucleotide sequences with IMGT/GENE-DB human TR gene sequences. Using the TCRdist pipeline, a later analysis assigned CDR3 sequences along with most-parsimonious VDJ recombination scenarios. In a later analysis, each TCR beta chain was defined by its CDR3 amino acid sequence together with its V-gene family, and reads lacking a unique V-gene family were excluded. As a way to deal with suspected cross-contamination and a sequencing artifact, a later analysis dropped 450 to 600 nucleotide sequences that were highly shared and had low generation probability. In a later analysis, a clonal expansion index was calculated for each public chain from normalized within-repertoire ranks of inferred template counts. In a later analysis, generation probabilities were computed using a VDJ recombination model fitted to out-of-frame rearrangements, and the results were checked against IGoR. Hypergeometric tests were used in a later analysis to score TCR-TCR, TCR-HLA and TCR-CMV co-occurrence, with a repertoire-size bias correction applied to the TCR pairs. A later analysis estimated false discovery rates by permuting HLA or CMV assignments 20 times. In a later analysis, co-occurring TCRs were grouped with DBSCAN, and TCRdist sequence similarity was added when clustering was performed within HLA-allele-positive subsets. For co-occurrence clustering, repertoires with fewer than 30,000 or more than 120,000 public chains were excluded, along with about five repertoires with anomalous nucleotide sharing. As stored in TCRdb, this immuneACCESS dataset retains in-frame rearrangements with V and J assigned. A fraction of the clones does not appear; measured against another copy, unresolved V genes explain less than half of the discrepancy, and the remainder lacks a known reason. The V and J calls and clone size come from that table; D and trimming were worked out from the DNA. For this sample the table gives about 170,000 clones, of which 73% were detected only once. Of the sample, about 4.9% falls within the top ten clones.

The receptor comes from a woman under 30 in good health and CMV-seropositive. The sample comprised PBMCs. Recombination joined TRBV9 with TRBJ1-5; TRBD1 is perhaps the D gene, given 5 matching bases. CDR3 protein: CASSVDPEGAGTDQPQHF. The DNA is TGTGCCAGCAGCGTAGACCCCGAAGGGGCAGGAACCGATCAGCCCCAGCATTTT.